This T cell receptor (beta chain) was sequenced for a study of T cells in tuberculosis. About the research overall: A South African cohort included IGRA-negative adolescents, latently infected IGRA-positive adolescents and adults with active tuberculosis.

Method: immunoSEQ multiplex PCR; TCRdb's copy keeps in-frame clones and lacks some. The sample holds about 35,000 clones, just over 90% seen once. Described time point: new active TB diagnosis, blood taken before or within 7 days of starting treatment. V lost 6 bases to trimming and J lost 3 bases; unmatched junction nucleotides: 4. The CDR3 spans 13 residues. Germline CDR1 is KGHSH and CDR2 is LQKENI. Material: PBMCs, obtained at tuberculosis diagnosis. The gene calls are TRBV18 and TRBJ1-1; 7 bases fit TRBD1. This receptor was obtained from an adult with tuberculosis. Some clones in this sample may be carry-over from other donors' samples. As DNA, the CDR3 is TGTGCCAGCTCGCAGGGGGAGGACACTGAAGCTTTCTTT. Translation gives CASSQGEDTEAFF.